This passage covers 22 T cell receptor beta chains from one sample sequenced in a study of graft-versus-host responses after intestinal transplantation. Clones were read by immunoSEQ multiplex PCR, and TCRdb kept only the in-frame ones, dropping some. The sample shows about 90,000 clones, 92% of them seen only once. For these TCRs, the target antigens are not known. Sequencing was performed on unstimulated CD4+ T cells sorted from spleen or lymph node cells, taken before intestinal transplant. These receptors were collected from a human donor who received an intestinal transplant.

The chain links TRBV7-6 to TRBJ1-2, with 7 nucleotides matching TRBD1. The CDR3 extends over 15 amino acids. Losses at the gene ends were 5 bases for V and 4 bases for J; bases not matched to a gene: 10. Germline loops: CDR1 SGHVS, CDR2 FNYEAQ. CDR3 residues: CASSPSRGQTYGYTF. In DNA, the CDR3 is TGTGCCAGCAGCCCCAGTCGGGGACAGACCTATGGCTACACCTTC.

V usage is TRBV15 and J usage is TRBJ1-5; 8 bases are a match to TRBD1. After removal of 1 base from V and 3 bases from J, the junction contained 2 bases not matched to a gene. CDR1 is LNHNV and CDR2 is YYDKDF in the germline V gene (reference sequence). The CDR3 is 15 amino acids. The CDR3 coding sequence is TGTGCCACCAGCAGAGGGACAGGGACCAATCAGCCCCAGCATTTT. It translates to CATSRGTGTNQPQHF. The full variable domain, in which reference TRBV15 and TRBJ1-5 provide the parts outside the CDR3, is DAMVIQNPRYQVTQFGKPVTLSCSQTLNHNVMYWYQQKSSQAPKLLFHYYDKDFNNEADTPDNFQSRRPNTSFCFLDIRSPGLGDTAMYLCATSRGTGTNQPQHFGDGTRLSIL.

The chain is built from TRBV2 and TRBJ2-1; 10 bases match TRBD2. V shed 4 bases and J 7 bases; nucleotides not matched to a gene: 7. The CDR3 length is 15 residues. Germline V gene lookup returns CDR1 SNHLY and CDR2 FYNNEI. The CDR3 loop is CASSGSGRKVNEQFF. The CDR3 bases are TGTGCCAGCAGTGGTAGCGGGAGGAAAGTGAATGAGCAGTTCTTC.

This clone was observed a handful of times. This chain joins TRBV27 and TRBJ1-5; D gene unclear. Germline CDR1 and CDR2: MNHEY and SMNVEV (reference sequence). The CDR3 contains 14 residues. The ends were cut back, 8 bases at V and 10 bases at J, with 21 bases in the middle. CDR3 amino acids: CASSARRSLEPQHF. The CDR3 nucleotides read TGTGCCAGCTCCGCCAGGCGGTCACTAGAACCCCAGCATTTT.

V and J are TRBV30 and TRBJ1-5, with TRBD1 identical over 7 bases. This CDR3 is built from 14 residues. V was pared by 5 bases and J by 1 base, with 5 bases of the junction left unmatched. Germline V gene lookup returns CDR1 GTSNPN and CDR2 SVGIG (reference sequence). In DNA form, the CDR3 reads TGTGCCTGGGACAGGGTTTTAAGCAATCAGCCCCAGCATTTT. It specifies CAWDRVLSNQPQHF.

This clone was detected once. The genes are TRBV7-2 and TRBJ2-2; D gene uncertain. From germline, CDR1 is SGHTA and CDR2 FQGNSA. There are 17 residues in the CDR3. Trimming shortened V by 3 bases and J by 0 bases, and 14 bases separated the two germline ends. In DNA, the CDR3 is TGTGCCAGCAGCTTGCAGTCCAGGACGCCGAACACCGGGGAGCTGTTTTTT. This gives the protein CASSLQSRTPNTGELFF.

The chain combines TRBV6-5 with TRBJ2-1; D may be TRBD1 (5 bases). The CDR3 totals 14 residues. The germline V and J ends were trimmed by 2 bases and 0 bases, with 5 bases remaining between them. The germline V gene encodes CDR1 MNHEY and CDR2 SVGAGI. As DNA, the CDR3 is TGTGCCAGCAGTTACGACAGCTCCTACAATGAGCAGTTCTTC. It yields the protein CASSYDSSYNEQFF.

This rearrangement joins TRBV6-5 to TRBJ2-5; D is possibly TRBD1 (5 bases). The better agreement between TRBJ2-7 and the DNA end casts doubt on the J call. Germline CDR1 is MNHEY and CDR2 is SVGAGI. The CDR3 extends over 13 amino acids. In nucleotides, the CDR3 is TGTGCCAGCAGCAACAGGCAACCCTACGAGCAGTACTTC. Translated, it gives CASSNRQPYEQYF.

V and J are TRBV11-2 and TRBJ1-5, with D hard to call. V lost 3 bases, J lost 0 bases, and 3 bases lay in between. From germline, CDR1 is SGHAT and CDR2 FQNNGV. This CDR3 has 13 residues. The CDR3 here is CASSFNSNQPQHF. The CDR3, as DNA: TGTGCCAGCAGCTTTAATAGCAATCAGCCCCAGCATTTT.

The chain combines TRBV10-3 with TRBJ1-2; D gene ambiguous. The CDR3 sequence is 15 residues long. The germline CDR1 and CDR2 sequences are ENHRY and SYGVKD. Trimming stripped 2 bases from V and 8 bases from J, with 18 bases between. DNA of the CDR3: TGTGCCATCAGTGAGCGACCGGGCCCATTGGACGGCTACACCTTC. Its protein is CAISERPGPLDGYTF.

The chain is built from TRBV6-1 and TRBJ1-1; 7 bases align to TRBD1. The trim removed 5 bases at V and 1 base at J, leaving 4 bases unmatched. The CDR3 runs to 14 residues. Germline assignment: CDR1 MNHNS and CDR2 SASEGT. CDR3 sequence: CASSPPGGNTEAFF. DNA for the CDR3: TGTGCCAGCAGTCCCCCAGGGGGGAACACTGAAGCTTTCTTT.

V and J are TRBV16 and TRBJ2-2, with no clear D. The V end lost 4 bases, the J end lost 1 base, and 10 bases lay between the germline ends. Germline V lookup: CDR1 KGHSY, CDR2 FQNENV. This CDR3 contains 15 residues. In DNA, the CDR3 is TGTGCCAGCAGCCTTCGACGCGGGAACACCGGGGAGCTGTTTTTT. Translation gives CASSLRRGNTGELFF. Variable domain in full (rest from reference TRBV16 and TRBJ2-2): GEEVAQTPKHLVRGEGQKAKLYCAPIKGHSYVFWYQQVLKNEFKFLISFQNENVFDETGMPKERFSAKCLPNSPCSLEIQATKLEDSAVYFCASSLRRGNTGELFFGEGSRLTVL.

This chain joins TRBV4-2 and TRBJ1-1; D may be TRBD1 (6 bases). The CDR3 is made up of 15 amino acids. Germline CDR1 and CDR2: LGHNA and YNFKEQ. Trimming pared 4 bases from V and 0 bases from J, leaving 12 bases between. CDR3: CASSRRGWVNTEAFF. Here the CDR3 DNA reads TGTGCCAGCAGCCGAAGGGGGTGGGTGAACACTGAAGCTTTCTTT.

The CDR3 nucleotides are TGTGCCAGCAGAACAGCTAACTATGGCTACACCTTC. It specifies CASRTANYGYTF. This chain connects TRBV2 to TRBJ1-2; D is unclear. Germline CDR1 SNHLY, CDR2 FYNNEI. The CDR3 contains 12 residues. V was shortened by 6 bases and J by 0 bases, with 5 bases between the two germline ends. Combining the CDR3 with reference TRBV2 and TRBJ1-2 gives the whole variable domain EPEVTQTPSHQVTQMGQEVILRCVPISNHLYFYWYRQILGQKVEFLVSFYNNEISEKSEIFDDQFSVERPDGSNFTLKIRSTKLEDSAMYFCASRTANYGYTFGSGTRLTVV.

The V call is TRBV11-2, the J call TRBJ2-7; weak D call: TRBD1 (5 bases). V was clipped by 6 bases and J by 12 bases, with 18 bases between them. The CDR3 is 12 residues long. The germline gives CDR1 SGHAT, CDR2 FQNNGV. The DNA for the CDR3 is TGTGCCAGCAGTTTAACGCAGGGTTTTCCGTACTTC. As protein: CASSLTQGFPYF.

The V gene is TRBV19, the J gene TRBJ2-1, with 7 positions matching TRBD2. V shed 5 bases and J 3 bases; nucleotides not matched to a gene: 10. CDR1 and CDR2 (germline): LNHDA, SQIVND (reference sequence). This CDR3 spans 16 amino acids. In nucleotides, the CDR3 is TGTGCCAGTAGTTCCTACCGGGACTACCACTACAATGAGCAGTTCTTC. Protein: CASSSYRDYHYNEQFF.

This chain joins TRBV2 and TRBJ2-1; the D is unclear. The CDR3 covers 11 residues. Between the trimmed V and J ends, which lost 4 bases and 15 bases, there was a span of 13 bases. Looked up from germline, CDR1 is SNHLY and CDR2 is FYNNEI. CDR3 sequence: CASSASRGPFF. CDR3 nucleotide sequence: TGTGCCAGCAGTGCAAGCAGAGGTCCGTTCTTC.

The chain links TRBV6-5 to TRBJ1-1; no definite D call. The length of the CDR3 is 15 residues. Trimming cost V 0 bases and J 0 bases, with 8 bases left between them. Germline CDR1 reads MNHEY; CDR2 reads SVGAGI. The CDR3 loop is CASSYSSGLNTEAFF. The DNA for the CDR3 is TGTGCCAGCAGTTACTCGTCAGGCCTGAACACTGAAGCTTTCTTT.

The DNA for the CDR3 is TGCAGCGTGGCGGGACAGGGGGCTGATCAGCCCCAGCATTTT. Translation gives CSVAGQGADQPQHF. This chain uses TRBV29-1 with TRBJ1-5; 12 bases match TRBD1. The CDR3 is made up of 14 amino acids. The junction had 5 bases not matched to a gene; V was cut back by 6 bases and J by 5 bases. Germline-derived CDR1 and CDR2 are SQVTM and ANQGSEA.

The V call is TRBV19, the J call TRBJ1-3; D ambiguous. The CDR3 is 18 residues long. CDR1 and CDR2 (germline): LNHDA, SQIVND (reference sequence). V was cut by 7 bases and J by 5 bases, with 27 bases left in between. This chain's CDR3 is CASTDLRGLPPGRNTIYF. The CDR3 coding sequence is TGTGCCAGTACCGATCTTCGAGGCCTACCCCCGGGTAGAAACACCATATATTTT.

The rearrangement uses TRBV6-7 and TRBJ1-5, with D hard to call. TRBV6-7 is labeled an ORF, and its function is uncertain. The CDR3 spans 18 residues. V was pared by 2 bases and J by 0 bases, with 17 bases between. CDR3 bases: TGTGCCAGCAGTTACAATCTTCAGCAGGACCATAGCAATCAGCCCCAGCATTTT. Translated: CASSYNLQQDHSNQPQHF.

This rearrangement joins TRBV5-6 to TRBJ1-4; TRBD1 agrees at 7 bases. In germline, CDR1 is SGHDT, CDR2 YYEEEE. The CDR3 contains 13 residues. Trimming removed 4 bases from V and 5 bases from J; junction bases left unmatched: 2. The CDR3: CASSPTGNEKLFF. CDR3 sequence (DNA): TGTGCCAGCAGCCCGACAGGGAATGAAAAACTGTTTTTT.